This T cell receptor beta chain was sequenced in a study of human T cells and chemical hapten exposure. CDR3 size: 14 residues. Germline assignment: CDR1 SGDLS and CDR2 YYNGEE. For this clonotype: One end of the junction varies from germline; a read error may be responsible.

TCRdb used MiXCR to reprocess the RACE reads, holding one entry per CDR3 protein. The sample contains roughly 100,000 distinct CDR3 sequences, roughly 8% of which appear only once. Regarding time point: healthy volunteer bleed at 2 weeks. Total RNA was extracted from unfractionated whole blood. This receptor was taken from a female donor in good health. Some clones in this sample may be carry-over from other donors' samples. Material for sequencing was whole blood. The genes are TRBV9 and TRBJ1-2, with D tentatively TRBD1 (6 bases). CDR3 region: CASSAPGTLYGHTF. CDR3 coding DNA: TGTGCCAGCAGCGCTCCCGGGACACTCTATGGCCACACCTTC. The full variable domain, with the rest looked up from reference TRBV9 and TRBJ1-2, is DSGVTQTPKHLITATGQRVTLRCSPRSGDLSVYWYQQSLDQGLQFLIQYYNGEERAKGNILERFSAQQFPDLHSELNLSSLELGDSALYFCASSAPGTLYGHTFGSGTRLTVV.